A selection of T cell receptor beta chains follows, all from one sample in a study of blood T cells in healthy people across ages. TCRdb processed the 5' RACE reads anew with MiXCR; each CDR3 protein has one entry. The repertoire includes some 1,500,000 distinct CDR3 sequences, 40% to 45% of them detected once, and 4% sits in the top ten. The specimen sequenced was blood. Every receptor here comes from a woman aged 18-29 years in good health. The CDR3 runs from the conserved cysteine through the conserved F or W. Each record gives: CDR3 protein, CDR3 DNA, V gene, D gene, J gene, clone size. The D gene is left open where the match is weak. Only some rows state a clone size, as once, few, many or a class for expanded clones.

CDR3 protein: CASSSVGEPLHF; CDR3 DNA: TGTGCCAGCAGTTCGGTAGGAGAACCCCTCCACTTT; V gene: TRBV6-5; D gene: .; J gene: TRBJ1-6; clone size: .
CDR3 protein: CASTELALADTQYF; CDR3 DNA: TGTGCCAGCACCGAACTAGCGTTGGCAGATACGCAGTATTTT; V gene: TRBV5-6; D gene: TRBD2; J gene: TRBJ2-3; clone size: few
CDR3 protein: CSVDGSGWGDTQYF; CDR3 DNA: TGCAGCGTTGATGGGTCTGGTTGGGGAGATACGCAGTATTTT; V gene: TRBV29-1; D gene: .; J gene: TRBJ2-3; clone size: many
CDR3 protein: CASSYGTRYEQYF; CDR3 DNA: TGTGCCAGCAGTTATGGGACTAGGTACGAGCAGTACTTC; V gene: TRBV27; D gene: TRBD2; J gene: TRBJ2-7; clone size: few
CDR3 protein: CSVEDPGGYTF; CDR3 DNA: TGCAGCGTTGAAGATCCGGGAGGCTACACCTTC; V gene: TRBV29-1; D gene: .; J gene: TRBJ1-2; clone size: .
CDR3 protein: CASSSGLAGGDTQYF; CDR3 DNA: TGCGCCAGCAGCTCCGGACTAGCGGGAGGGGATACGCAGTATTTT; V gene: TRBV5-1; D gene: TRBD2; J gene: TRBJ2-3; clone size: many
CDR3 protein: CATSRGGTGGADGYTF; CDR3 DNA: TGTGCCACCAGCAGAGGTGGGACAGGGGGCGCGGATGGCTACACCTTC; V gene: TRBV15; D gene: TRBD1; J gene: TRBJ1-2; clone size: .
CDR3 protein: CASSSSPGRYDNEQFF; CDR3 DNA: TGTGCCAGCAGCTCAAGTCCCGGGAGATATGACAATGAGCAGTTCTTC; V gene: TRBV9; D gene: .; J gene: TRBJ2-1; clone size: few
CDR3 protein: CASSLSGGASNQPQHF; CDR3 DNA: TGTGCCAGCAGTTTGTCGGGGGGCGCGAGCAATCAGCCCCAGCATTTT; V gene: TRBV27; D gene: .; J gene: TRBJ1-5; clone size: .
CDR3 protein: CASSITSGPNEQFF; CDR3 DNA: TGTGCCAGCAGTATTACTAGCGGACCAAATGAGCAGTTCTTC; V gene: TRBV7-9; D gene: TRBD2; J gene: TRBJ2-1; clone size: .
CDR3 protein: CSARDRGFQETQFF; CDR3 DNA: TGCAGTGCTAGAGACAGGGGTTTCCAAGAGACCCAGTTCTTC; V gene: TRBV20-1; D gene: .; J gene: TRBJ2-1; clone size: .